This TCR beta chain was sequenced for a study of CD8 T cells in Susac syndrome. RNA, at about 0.45 to 1 ug, was reverse transcribed with random hexamers. immunoSEQ multiplex PCR amplified TCR beta CDR3 across 54 Vbeta, 13 Jbeta. Using its own MiXCR run on the immunoSEQ multiplex PCR reads, TCRdb lists one record per CDR3 protein. The data contain some 240,000 distinct CDR3 sequences, 90% to 96% of them seen just once; the ten biggest clones take up around 0.093%. Specimen: CD4+ T cells from PBMCs. The sequence derives from a human donor with Susac syndrome.

The CDR3 spells CASSPWDHSYEQYF. The CDR3 DNA reads TGTGCCAGCAGCCCCTGGGACCATTCCTACGAGCAGTACTTC. The chain employs TRBV9 and TRBJ2-7; D assignment may be TRBD1 or TRBD2 (5 bases each). The ends were cut back, 4 bases at V and 1 base at J, with 12 bases in the middle. This CDR3 contains 14 residues. Germline-derived CDR1 and CDR2 are SGDLS and YYNGEE. Looking up the rest from reference TRBV9 and TRBJ2-7 gives the full variable domain: DSGVTQTPKHLITATGQRVTLRCSPRSGDLSVYWYQQSLDQGLQFLIQYYNGEERAKGNILERFSAQQFPDLHSELNLSSLELGDSALYFCASSPWDHSYEQYFGPGTRLTVT.